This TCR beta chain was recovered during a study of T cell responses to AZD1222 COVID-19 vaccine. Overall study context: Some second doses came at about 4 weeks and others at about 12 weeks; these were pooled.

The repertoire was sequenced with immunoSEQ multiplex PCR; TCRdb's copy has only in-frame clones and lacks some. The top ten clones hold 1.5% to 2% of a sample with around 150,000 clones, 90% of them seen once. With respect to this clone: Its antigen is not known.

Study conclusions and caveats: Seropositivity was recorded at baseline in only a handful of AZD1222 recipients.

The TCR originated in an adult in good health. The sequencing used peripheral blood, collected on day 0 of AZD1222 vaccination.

CDR3 amino acids: CASYYGNTEAFF. CDR3 DNA: TGTGCTAGTTATTACGGGAACACTGAAGCTTTCTTT. The genes are TRBV12-5 and TRBJ1-1; D unresolved. Looked up from germline, CDR1 is LGHNT and CDR2 is FRNRAP. CDR3 size: 12 residues. V dropped 8 bases and J dropped 1 base, with 8 bases sitting between them.